This T cell receptor beta chain was found in a study of blood T cell repertoires in COVID-19. In the study overall: Donors in the United States, Italy and Spain gave samples during acute or convalescent COVID-19.

Cohorts were based on clinical histories the participants reported. Recovered Cohort 3 donors showed two negative PCRs, clearance, or symptom resolution. The J segment lost 0 bases and the V segment lost 3 bases, leaving 3 bases of the junction unmatched. Germline CDR1 reads MGHRA; CDR2 reads YSYEKL. CDR3 length: 16 residues. In the original workflow: Amplification of reference gene primers provided the estimated nucleated cell counts. Data came from immunoSEQ multiplex PCR; TCRdb stores just in-frame clones and leaves some out. The V and J calls and clone size were taken over from that table, and D and trimming were inferred from the DNA. Of 300,000 to 350,000 clones listed, about 87% are singletons. In its sample, this clone was seen once.

The gene calls are TRBV4-1 and TRBJ2-1, with 9 bases lining up with TRBD2. Material for sequencing was PBMCs or T cells enriched from blood (not recorded which). This receptor was taken from a man aged 25-45 years who had recovered from COVID-19. The CDR3 is CASSHLAGDSYNEQFF. DNA for the CDR3: TGCGCCAGCAGCCACTTAGCGGGGGACTCCTACAATGAGCAGTTCTTC.